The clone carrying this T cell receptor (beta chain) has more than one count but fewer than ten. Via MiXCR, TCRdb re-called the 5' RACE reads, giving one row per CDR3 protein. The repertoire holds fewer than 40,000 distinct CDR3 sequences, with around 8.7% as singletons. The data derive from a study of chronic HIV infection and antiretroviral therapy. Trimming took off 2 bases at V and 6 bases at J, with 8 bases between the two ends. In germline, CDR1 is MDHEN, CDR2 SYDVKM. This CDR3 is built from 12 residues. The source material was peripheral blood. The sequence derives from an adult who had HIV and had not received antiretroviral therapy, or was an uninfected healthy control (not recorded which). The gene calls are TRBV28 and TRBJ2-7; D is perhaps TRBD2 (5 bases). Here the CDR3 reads CASSLEGIEQYF. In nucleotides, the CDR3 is TGTGCCAGCAGTTTAGAGGGCATCGAGCAGTACTTC.